A single TCR beta chain is shown here with its context. What this receptor recognizes is not known. The sample holds no much larger clone one base away, and base qualities are not on file. V lost 2 bases and J lost 4 bases; the stretch between them is 16 bases long. CDR1 and CDR2 were assigned from the germline V gene as SGHDT and YYEEEE. The CDR3 has 16 amino acids, counting the end cysteine and phenylalanine. Only the CDR3 DNA is retained, 48 bases long and in frame from the first base. Using the deep immunoSEQ assay, multiplex PCR amplified TCR CDR3 regions from genomic DNA. For each cell subset, the extracted genomic DNA was distributed evenly across all wells of several immunoSEQ 96-well plates, and each plate served as one replicate. For sorted subsets, 200 to 250 ng of genomic DNA, equivalent to some 30,000 T cell genomes, went into each replicate PCR. Purified libraries were measured with a Qubit 3.0 fluorometer, size-checked on a Bioanalyzer 2100, and measured again with the KAPA Library Quantification kit. Each immunoSEQ 96-well plate was sequenced on its own single-read 150-cycle Illumina NextSeq 550 flow cell. As for how the authors treated the data: The immunoSEQ output contained only junctional sequences without quality scores, so filtering could not match that applied to full-length reads. To assign V/J genes and CDR3, sequences were annotated against IMGT germline references using PyIR, a Python wrapper for IgBLAST v1.9. Any read was removed if the V/J assignment was weak (E-value above 1e-6), the CDR3 was missing, or the read contained stop codons, out-of-frame junctions, or ambiguous translated residues. V3J clonotypes were defined as sequences sharing the same inferred V gene, J gene, and CDR3 amino acid sequence. Percentage overlap between repertoires was computed as shared unique clonotypes divided by the size of the smaller repertoire. Three approaches were used to assess repertoire richness: RTK rarefaction, the Chao1 estimator, and Recon v2.1 estimates of unobserved clonotypes. Generation probabilities for all TCRbeta clonotypes obtained by the gDNA method from four donors were computed using OLGA. Not all clones reach the TCRdb copy of this immuneACCESS table, which keeps in-frame sequences only. Checked studies attribute under half of the gap to unresolved V genes and leave the rest unexplained. V, J and clone size are those of that table, while D and trimming were read from the DNA. The sample table records 2,500,000 or so clones; approximately 94% of these occur just once. Under 0.15% of the sample belongs to the ten largest clones.

The sample is drawn from a study of shared clonotypes between healthy human individuals (dated by TCRdb to about 2020). With regard to the full study: The cohort included three men and a couple of women between 18 and 49 years of age. For each donor, CD4 naive and CD4 memory were each given three plates, CD8 naive was given two plates, and CD8 memory was given one plate. Blood TCR repertoires of five healthy adults were deeply sequenced to estimate repertoire size and the extent of clonotype sharing between individuals. To increase sequencing depth and limit assay-specific biases, TCR repertoire library preparation and sequencing were carried out by different laboratories using diverse techniques. Per donor, leukapheresis produced somewhere between about 0.94 and 8.9 billion PBMCs. On the study overall, not on this receptor specifically: Larger estimated clonotype richness was generally found for naive subsets than for memory subsets. Pairwise subsampling led to the expectation that sequencing depth would affect the degree of clonotype sharing among donors. Even with the large sequencing depth, rarefaction of the sorted-subset datasets indicated that sequencing was incomplete. Clonotypes shared by all four sorted-subset donors showed higher generation probabilities than non-shared clonotypes. Approximately 4.8% of naive CD4, around 3.5% of naive CD8, 2.3% of memory CD4, and about 0.4% of memory CD8 clonotypes were shared across a few donors. The genetic and exposure-history diversity represented was limited by the small number of donors. Sampling was restricted to blood, and TCR repertoires in tissues likely differ from the TCR repertoires found in blood.

The donors were healthy, HIV-negative adults with no recently reported acute infections or vaccinations. All donors were Caucasian adults living in Nashville, Tennessee, USA. Magnetic negative selection was used to enrich CD4+ T cells, after which naive cells were positively selected on CD45RA and the negative fraction became the memory subset. After blood collection by leukapheresis, PBMCs were isolated using Ficoll-Histopaque density gradient centrifugation and then cryopreserved in the vapor phase of liquid nitrogen. Purity and quantity of every magnetically sorted T cell population were checked by analytical flow cytometry. From each sorted fraction, genomic DNA was isolated and quantified by UV absorbance on a Nanodrop 2000c.

The clonotype was recovered from a man younger than 35 in good health. The chain was built from TRBV5-6 and TRBJ1-5; the D gene is unclear. The material sequenced was naive CD4+ T cells sorted from blood. This specimen's cell subset or site label, interpreted: CD45RA+ positively selected. CDR3 protein: CASSFFPGQFNQPQHF. The nucleotides are TGTGCCAGCAGCTTTTTTCCCGGGCAGTTTAATCAGCCCCAGCATTTT.